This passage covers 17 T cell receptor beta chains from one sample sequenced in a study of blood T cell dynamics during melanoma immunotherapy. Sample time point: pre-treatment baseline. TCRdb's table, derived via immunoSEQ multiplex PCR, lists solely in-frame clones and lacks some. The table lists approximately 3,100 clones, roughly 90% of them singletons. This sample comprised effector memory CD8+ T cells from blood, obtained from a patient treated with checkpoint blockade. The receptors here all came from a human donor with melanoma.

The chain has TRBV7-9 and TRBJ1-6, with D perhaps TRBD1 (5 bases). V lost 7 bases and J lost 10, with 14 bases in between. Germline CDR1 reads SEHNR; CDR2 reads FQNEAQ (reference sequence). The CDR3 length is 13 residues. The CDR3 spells CASTDTGRSPLHF. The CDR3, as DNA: TGTGCCAGCACCGATACGGGACGCTCACCCCTCCACTTT.

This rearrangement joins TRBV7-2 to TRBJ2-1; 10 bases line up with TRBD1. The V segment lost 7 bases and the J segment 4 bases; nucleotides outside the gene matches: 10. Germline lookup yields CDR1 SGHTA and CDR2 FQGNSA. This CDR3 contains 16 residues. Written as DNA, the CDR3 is TGTGCCAGCACCCCGACAGGGGGCGGACCATACAATGAGCAGTTCTTC. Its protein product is CASTPTGGGPYNEQFF.

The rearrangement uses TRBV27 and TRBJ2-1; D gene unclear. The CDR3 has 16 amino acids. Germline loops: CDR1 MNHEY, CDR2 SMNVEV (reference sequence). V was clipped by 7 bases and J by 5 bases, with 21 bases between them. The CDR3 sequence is CASTPILPDKDNEQFF. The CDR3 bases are TGTGCCAGCACCCCAATCTTACCCGACAAGGACAATGAGCAGTTCTTC.

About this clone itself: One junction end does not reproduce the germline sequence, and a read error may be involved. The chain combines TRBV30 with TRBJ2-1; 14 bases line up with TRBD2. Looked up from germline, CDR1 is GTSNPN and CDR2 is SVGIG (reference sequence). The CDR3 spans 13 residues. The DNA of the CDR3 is TGTGTCTGGAGGGGACTAGCGGGAGATGAGCAGTTCTTC. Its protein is CVWRGLAGDEQFF.

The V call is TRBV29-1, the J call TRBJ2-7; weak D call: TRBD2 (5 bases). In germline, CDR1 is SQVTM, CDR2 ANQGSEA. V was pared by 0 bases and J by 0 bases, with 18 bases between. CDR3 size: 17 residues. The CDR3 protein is CSVEDWITGNNSYEQYF. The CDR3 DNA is TGCAGCGTTGAAGATTGGATAACGGGGAACAACTCCTACGAGCAGTACTTC.

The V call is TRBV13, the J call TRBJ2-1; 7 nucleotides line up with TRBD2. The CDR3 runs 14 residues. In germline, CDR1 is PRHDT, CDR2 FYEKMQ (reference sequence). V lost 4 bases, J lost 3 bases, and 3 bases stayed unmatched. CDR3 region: CASSSREDYNEQFF. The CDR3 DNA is TGTGCCAGCAGCTCCCGGGAGGACTACAATGAGCAGTTCTTC.

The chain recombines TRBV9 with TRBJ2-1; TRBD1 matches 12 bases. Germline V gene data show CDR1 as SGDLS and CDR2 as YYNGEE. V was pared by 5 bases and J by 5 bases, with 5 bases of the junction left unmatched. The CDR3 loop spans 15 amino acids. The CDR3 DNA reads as TGTGCCAGCAGTGGGACAGGGGGCGCTAACAATGAGCAGTTCTTC. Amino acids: CASSGTGGANNEQFF.

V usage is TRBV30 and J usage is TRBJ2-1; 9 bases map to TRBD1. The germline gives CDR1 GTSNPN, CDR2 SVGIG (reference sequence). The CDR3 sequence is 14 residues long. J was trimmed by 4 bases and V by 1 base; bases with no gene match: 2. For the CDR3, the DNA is TGTGCCTGGAGTGACGGGACAGGGTACAATGAGCAGTTCTTC. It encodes CAWSDGTGYNEQFF.

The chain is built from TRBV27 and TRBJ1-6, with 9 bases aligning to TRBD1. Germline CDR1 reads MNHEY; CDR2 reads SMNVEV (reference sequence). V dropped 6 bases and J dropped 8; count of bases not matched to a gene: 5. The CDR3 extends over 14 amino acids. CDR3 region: CASREGQGYSPLHF. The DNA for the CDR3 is TGTGCCAGCAGGGAAGGACAGGGGTATTCACCCCTCCACTTT.

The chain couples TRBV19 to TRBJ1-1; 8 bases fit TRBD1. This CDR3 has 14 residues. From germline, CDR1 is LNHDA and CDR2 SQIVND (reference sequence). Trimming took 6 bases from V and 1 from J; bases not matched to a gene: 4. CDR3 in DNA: TGTGCCAGTAGATACGGACAGGGGAACACTGAAGCTTTCTTT. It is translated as CASRYGQGNTEAFF.

CDR3: CASSPISPLDNEQFF. CDR3 DNA: TGTGCCAGCAGCCCCATTAGCCCCTTAGACAATGAGCAGTTCTTC. The chain is built from TRBV13 and TRBJ2-1; D unresolved. Per germline, CDR1 PRHDT and CDR2 FYEKMQ (reference sequence). Deletions cut 5 bases from V and 5 bases from J, with 16 bases between. The CDR3 has 15 residues.

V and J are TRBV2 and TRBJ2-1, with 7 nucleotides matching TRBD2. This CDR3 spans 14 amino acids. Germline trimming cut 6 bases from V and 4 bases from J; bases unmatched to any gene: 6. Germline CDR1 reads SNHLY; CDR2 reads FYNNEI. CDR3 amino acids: CASRPNGGYNEQFF. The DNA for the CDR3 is TGTGCCAGCAGACCCAACGGGGGGTACAATGAGCAGTTCTTC.

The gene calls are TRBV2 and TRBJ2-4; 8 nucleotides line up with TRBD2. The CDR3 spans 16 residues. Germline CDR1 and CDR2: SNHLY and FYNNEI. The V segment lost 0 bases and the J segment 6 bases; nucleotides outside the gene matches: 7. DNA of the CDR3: TGTGCCAGCAGTGAAGCGTCGGGGGGGGTCTTAAACATTCAGTACTTC. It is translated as CASSEASGGVLNIQYF.

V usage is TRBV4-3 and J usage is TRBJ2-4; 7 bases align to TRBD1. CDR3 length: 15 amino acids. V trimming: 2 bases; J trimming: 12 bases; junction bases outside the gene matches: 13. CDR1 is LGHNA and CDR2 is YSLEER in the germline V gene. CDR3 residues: CASSQSPQDRVNQYF. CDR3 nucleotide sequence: TGCGCCAGCAGCCAAAGCCCCCAAGACAGGGTCAATCAGTACTTC.

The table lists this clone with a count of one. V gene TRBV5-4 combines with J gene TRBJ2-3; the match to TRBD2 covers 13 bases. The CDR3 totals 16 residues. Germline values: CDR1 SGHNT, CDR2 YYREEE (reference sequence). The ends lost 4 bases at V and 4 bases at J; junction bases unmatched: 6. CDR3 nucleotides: TGTGCCAGCAGCCCCGGGACTAGCGGGAACCCAGATACGCAGTATTTT. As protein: CASSPGTSGNPDTQYF.

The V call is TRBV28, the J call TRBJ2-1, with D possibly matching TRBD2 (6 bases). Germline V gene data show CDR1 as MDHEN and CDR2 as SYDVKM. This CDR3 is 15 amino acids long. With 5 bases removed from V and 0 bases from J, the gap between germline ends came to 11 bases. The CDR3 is CASSPRTTSYNEQFF. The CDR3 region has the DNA TGTGCCAGCAGTCCGCGGACTACCTCCTACAATGAGCAGTTCTTC.

The CDR3 region has the DNA TGTGCCAGCAGCTCTCCCAGGGAGAACACCATATATTTT. Residues: CASSSPRENTIYF. V usage is TRBV7-9 and J usage is TRBJ1-3, with D tentatively TRBD1 (5 bases). Germline lookup yields CDR1 SEHNR and CDR2 FQNEAQ (reference sequence). The CDR3 is 13 amino acids. V lost 4 bases and J lost 7, with 11 bases in between.